This TCR beta chain was sequenced for a study of early T cells in non-severe SARS-CoV-2 infection. This clonotype was detected only a few times. TCRdb ran MiXCR on the 5' RACE reads and lists one entry per CDR3 protein. This table holds some 87,000 distinct CDR3 sequences, roughly an eighth found once. Trimming stripped 2 bases from V and 3 bases from J, with 17 bases between. CDR1 SGHRS and CDR2 YFSETQ come from the germline V gene. This CDR3 has 17 amino acids. The J gene is TRBJ2-2, the V gene TRBV5-1; TRBD1 or TRBD2 may be the D gene (5 bases each). Sequences were obtained from whole blood. This TCR was recovered from an adult who was a healthcare worker with PCR-confirmed SARS-CoV-2 infection or an uninfected control (not recorded which). CDR3 DNA sequence: TGCGCCAGCAGCTTAGCTATTTCGGGGACCCACACCGGGGAGCTGTTTTTT. This codes for CASSLAISGTHTGELFF.